A selection of T cell receptor beta chains follows, all from one sample in a study of blood T cell repertoires in COVID-19. Repertoires were generated with immunoSEQ multiplex PCR, while TCRdb's copy carries only in-frame clones and drops some. The data show over 110,000 clones, 88% seen once. Sequenced: peripheral blood. The receptors shown here come from a human donor in a cohort sampled during active COVID-19. Both conserved end residues are part of each CDR3. D genes are given only for firm matches. Clone size is given for some rows only: seen once, a few or many times, or a class if the clone is expanded.

size: -
D: -
V: TRBV5-4
J: TRBJ1-2
DNA: TGTGCCAGCAGCTTGGACTGGCGGTTCTATGGCTACACCTTC
CDR3: CASSLDWRFYGYTF

size: -
D: TRBD1
V: TRBV5-1
J: TRBJ2-2
DNA: TGCGCCAGCAGCTTGGAGGGGGCGGGCACCGGGGAGCTGTTTTTT
CDR3: CASSLEGAGTGELFF

size: -
D: -
V: TRBV7-2
J: TRBJ1-3
DNA: TGTGCCAGCAGCCAACAGATCCGTTACTCTGGAAACACCATATATTTT
CDR3: CASSQQIRYSGNTIYF

size: once
D: -
V: TRBV7-9
J: TRBJ1-5
DNA: TGTGCCAGCAGCTTATACGATGACAGAGGCAATCAGCCCCAGCATTTT
CDR3: CASSLYDDRGNQPQHF

size: few
D: TRBD1
V: TRBV29-1
J: TRBJ1-2
DNA: TGCAGCTTTGGACAGGGCGGCTATGGCTACACCTTC
CDR3: CSFGQGGYGYTF

size: -
D: -
V: TRBV7-9
J: TRBJ1-2
DNA: TGTGCCAGCAGCCTACTTGCCTATGGCTACACCTTC
CDR3: CASSLLAYGYTF

size: -
D: TRBD1
V: TRBV7-9
J: TRBJ2-7
DNA: TGTGCCAGCAGCCCCCCCCGGACAGGGGGTATCGTCCCCGAGCAGTACTTC
CDR3: CASSPPRTGGIVPEQYF

size: -
D: TRBD1
V: TRBV18
J: TRBJ2-3
DNA: TGTGCCAGCTCACCGTCGTGGACAGGGGGGACAGATACGCAGTATTTT
CDR3: CASSPSWTGGTDTQYF

size: -
D: -
V: TRBV5-4
J: TRBJ1-3
DNA: TGTGCCAGCAGCTTGCCCGGACAGACTGGAAACACCATATATTTT
CDR3: CASSLPGQTGNTIYF

size: -
D: TRBD1
V: TRBV18
J: TRBJ1-6
DNA: TGTGCCAGCTCCCGCTCCCGACAGGGGAATTCACCCCTCCACTTT
CDR3: CASSRSRQGNSPLHF

size: -
D: -
V: TRBV7-9
J: TRBJ2-7
DNA: TGTGCCAGCAGTTCAGCAGGGGTCGAGCAGTACTTC
CDR3: CASSSAGVEQYF

size: -
D: TRBD2
V: TRBV20-1
J: TRBJ2-1
DNA: TGCAGTGCTAGTAGTCTTAAGCGGGGGGTCACCTACAATGAGCAGTTCTTC
CDR3: CSASSLKRGVTYNEQFF